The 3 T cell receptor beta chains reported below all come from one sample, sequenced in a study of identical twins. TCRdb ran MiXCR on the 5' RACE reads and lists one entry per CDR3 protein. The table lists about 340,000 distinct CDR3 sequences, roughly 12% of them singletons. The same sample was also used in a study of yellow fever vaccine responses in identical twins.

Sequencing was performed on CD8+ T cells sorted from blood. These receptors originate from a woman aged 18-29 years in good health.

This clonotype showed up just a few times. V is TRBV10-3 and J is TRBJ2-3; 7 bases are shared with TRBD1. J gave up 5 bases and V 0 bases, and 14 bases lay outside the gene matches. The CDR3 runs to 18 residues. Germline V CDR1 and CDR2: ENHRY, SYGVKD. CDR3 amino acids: CAISESGQRVKSGDTQYF. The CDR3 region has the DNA TGTGCCATCAGTGAGTCGGGACAGCGAGTGAAGTCGGGAGATACGCAGTATTTT.

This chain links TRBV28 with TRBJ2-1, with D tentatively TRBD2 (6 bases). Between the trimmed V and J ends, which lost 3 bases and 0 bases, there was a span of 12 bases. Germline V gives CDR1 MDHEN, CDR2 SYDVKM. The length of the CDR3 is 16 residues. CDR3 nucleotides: TGTGCCAGCAGTTTCGGGCGGGAACCCTCCTACAATGAGCAGTTCTTC. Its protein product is CASSFGREPSYNEQFF.

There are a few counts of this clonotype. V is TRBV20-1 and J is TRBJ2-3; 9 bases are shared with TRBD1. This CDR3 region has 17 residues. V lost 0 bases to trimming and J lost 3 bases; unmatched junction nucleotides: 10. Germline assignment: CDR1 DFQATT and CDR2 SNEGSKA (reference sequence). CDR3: CSARDLHRGQSTDTQYF. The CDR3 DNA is TGCAGTGCTAGAGATTTGCACAGGGGGCAGTCAACAGATACGCAGTATTTT.